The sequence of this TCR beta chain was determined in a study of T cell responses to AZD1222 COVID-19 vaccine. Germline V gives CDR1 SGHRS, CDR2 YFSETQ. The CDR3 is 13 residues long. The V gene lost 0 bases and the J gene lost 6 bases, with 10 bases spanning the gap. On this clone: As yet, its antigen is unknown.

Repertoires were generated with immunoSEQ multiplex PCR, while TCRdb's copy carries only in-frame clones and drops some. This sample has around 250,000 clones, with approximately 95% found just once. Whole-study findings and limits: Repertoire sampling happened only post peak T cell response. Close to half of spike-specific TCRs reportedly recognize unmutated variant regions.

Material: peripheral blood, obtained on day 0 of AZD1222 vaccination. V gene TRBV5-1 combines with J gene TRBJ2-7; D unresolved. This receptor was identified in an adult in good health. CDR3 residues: CASSLAGLGEQYF. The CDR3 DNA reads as TGCGCCAGCAGCTTGGCCGGGTTGGGCGAGCAGTACTTC.